This T cell receptor beta chain was sequenced during a study of spatial heterogeneity in lung cancer. The V end was cut by 4 bases, the J end by 2 bases, with 10 bases between. The length of the CDR3 is 14 residues. Germline loops: CDR1 LNHDA, CDR2 SQIVND (reference sequence). Study-wide points: Mutation tallies in tumors tracked expanded intratumoral alpha and beta TCR counts.

This clonotype turned up a few times. Antigen: not known. This beta chain is off target for a library built for alpha chains, so its abundance means little. The sample's time point: sample taken at primary tumor resection. The donor group consisted of over 55 patients who had untreated, early-stage non-small cell lung cancer. Whole RNA came from tumor, nontumor lung or frozen PBMC and was sequenced without being sorted. TCRdb used MiXCR to reprocess the 5' RACE reads, holding one entry per CDR3 protein. Seen here are approximately 10,000 distinct CDR3 sequences, 4.5% to 6.5% observed once, and the top ten hold about an eighth.

The sequencing used lung tumor tissue, collected at surgery. The sequence came from a male donor with early-stage non-small cell lung cancer. The chain couples TRBV19 to TRBJ2-3; D is possibly TRBD2 (6 bases). The CDR3, as DNA: TGTGCCAGTAGTACGGAGGGCTCCACAGATACGCAGTATTTT. It encodes CASSTEGSTDTQYF.